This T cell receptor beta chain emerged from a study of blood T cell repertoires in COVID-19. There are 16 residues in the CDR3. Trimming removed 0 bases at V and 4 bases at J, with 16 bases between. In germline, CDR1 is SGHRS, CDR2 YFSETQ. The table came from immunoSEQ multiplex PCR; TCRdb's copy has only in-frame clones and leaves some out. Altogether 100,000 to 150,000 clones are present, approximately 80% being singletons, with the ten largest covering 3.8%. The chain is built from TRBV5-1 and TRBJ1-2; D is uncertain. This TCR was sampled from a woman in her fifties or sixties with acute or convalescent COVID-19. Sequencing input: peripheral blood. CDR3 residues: CASSLDLRETPYGYTF. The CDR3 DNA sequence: TGCGCCAGCAGCTTGGATCTCCGGGAAACCCCCTATGGCTACACCTTC.